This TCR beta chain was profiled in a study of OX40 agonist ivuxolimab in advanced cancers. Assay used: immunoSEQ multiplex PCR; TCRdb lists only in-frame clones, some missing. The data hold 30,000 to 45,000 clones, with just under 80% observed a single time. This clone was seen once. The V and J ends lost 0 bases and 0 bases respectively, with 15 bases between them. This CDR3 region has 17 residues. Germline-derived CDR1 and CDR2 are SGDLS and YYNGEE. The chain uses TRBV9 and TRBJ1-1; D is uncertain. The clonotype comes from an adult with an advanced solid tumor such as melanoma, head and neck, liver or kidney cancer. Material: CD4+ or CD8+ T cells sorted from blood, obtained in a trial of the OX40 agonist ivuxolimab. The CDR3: CASSVAGSEAMNTEAFF. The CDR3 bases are TGTGCCAGCAGCGTAGCTGGCAGCGAAGCAATGAACACTGAAGCTTTCTTT. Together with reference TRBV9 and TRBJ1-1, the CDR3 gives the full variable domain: DSGVTQTPKHLITATGQRVTLRCSPRSGDLSVYWYQQSLDQGLQFLIQYYNGEERAKGNILERFSAQQFPDLHSELNLSSLELGDSALYFCASSVAGSEAMNTEAFFGQGTRLTVV.